Each of the 10 T cell receptor beta chains below was sequenced from the same sample in a study of shared clonotypes between healthy human individuals. Clones were read by immunoSEQ multiplex PCR, and TCRdb kept only the in-frame ones, dropping some. The sample carries more than 500,000 clones, roughly 95% recorded once. Naive CD8 cells were CD45RO-negative, positively selected for CCR7, excluding terminally differentiated effector memory CD45RA+ cells. Sequencing was done on a sample of naive CD8+ T cells sorted from blood. These TCRs come from a woman aged 25-40 years in good health.

This sequence joins TRBV28 and TRBJ1-4, with 9 bases matching TRBD1. With V trimmed by 11 bases and J by 7 bases, 8 bases remained unmatched. Germline CDR1 MDHEN, CDR2 SYDVKM. CDR3 length: 13 amino acids. The CDR3 nucleotides are TGTGCCGTACAGGGGGCGCGGGGTGAAAAACTGTTTTTT. Encoded protein: CAVQGARGEKLFF.

The chain is built from TRBV4-2 and TRBJ1-2, with no clear D. The CDR3 contains 16 residues. V lost 0 bases and J lost 5, with 16 bases in between. Per the germline V gene, CDR1 is LGHNA and CDR2 is YNFKEQ. CDR3 loop: CASSQDGAPGGYGYTF. In DNA, the CDR3 is TGTGCCAGCAGCCAAGACGGAGCCCCGGGAGGATATGGCTACACCTTC.

The chain employs TRBV18 and TRBJ1-2; 9 nucleotides match TRBD1. Germline-derived CDR1 and CDR2 are KGHSH and LQKENI. V was pared by 0 bases and J by 0 bases, with 5 bases of the junction left unmatched. There are 17 residues in the CDR3. This CDR3 reads CASSPPSGTGPNYGYTF. For the CDR3, the DNA is TGTGCCAGCTCACCACCTTCCGGGACAGGGCCTAACTATGGCTACACCTTC.

This chain uses TRBV5-4 with TRBJ1-4; D remains ambiguous. The V and J ends lost 4 bases and 5 bases respectively, with 15 bases between them. CDR3 length: 15 residues. Germline values: CDR1 SGHNT, CDR2 YYREEE (reference sequence). The CDR3 protein is CASSTRGPLNEKLFF. The CDR3, as DNA: TGTGCCAGCAGCACCCGCGGGCCCCTAAATGAAAAACTGTTTTTT.

This rearrangement joins TRBV7-9 to TRBJ1-2; D is perhaps TRBD1 (6 bases). Germline loops: CDR1 SEHNR, CDR2 FQNEAQ (reference sequence). There are 14 residues in the CDR3. Trimming left V 7 bases short and J 4 bases short, with 16 bases between. The CDR3 nucleotides read TGTGCCAGCACCCCCGTGGACAGTCTCTATGGCTACACCTTC. This gives the protein CASTPVDSLYGYTF.

The CDR3 DNA reads as TGTGCCAGCAGCCCAAGGACACTTCTGTCGGAGACCCAGTACTTC. Residues: CASSPRTLLSETQYF. V and J are TRBV7-9 and TRBJ2-5; D is perhaps TRBD1 (5 bases). The germline V and J ends were trimmed by 5 bases and 5 bases, with 18 bases remaining between them. The CDR3 is made up of 15 amino acids. The germline CDR1 and CDR2 sequences are SEHNR and FQNEAQ (reference sequence).

The chain links TRBV27 to TRBJ2-7; D not certain. V was shortened by 5 bases and J by 2 bases, with 13 bases between the two germline ends. CDR1 and CDR2 (germline): MNHEY, SMNVEV (reference sequence). The length of the CDR3 is 14 residues. The CDR3 loop reads CASSPLPATYEQYF. The CDR3 coding sequence is TGTGCCAGCAGTCCCTTACCAGCCACCTACGAGCAGTACTTC.

The J gene is TRBJ1-1, the V gene TRBV27, with 9 bases lining up with TRBD1. The V and J ends lost 5 bases and 1 base, in that order; junction bases with no gene match: 5. Germline CDR1 reads MNHEY; CDR2 reads SMNVEV (reference sequence). CDR3 length: 15 residues. In DNA, the CDR3 is TGTGCCAGCAGTCCGAGGACAGGGGCGAACACTGAAGCTTTCTTT. It codes for CASSPRTGANTEAFF.

This chain uses TRBV2 with TRBJ2-1, with a possible D match to TRBD1 (6 bases). CDR1 and CDR2 (germline): SNHLY, FYNNEI. The CDR3 has 13 residues. Trimming pared 1 base from V and 7 bases from J, leaving 8 bases between. The CDR3 region has the DNA TGTGCCAGCAGTGAAGAACAGGGTAATGAGCAGTTCTTC. It encodes CASSEEQGNEQFF.

This clone turned up a few times. The CDR3 coding sequence is TGTGCCAGCAGCTTAGCGGGGGGTGGCACTGAAGCTTTCTTT. Encoded protein: CASSLAGGGTEAFF. The chain combines TRBV7-8 with TRBJ1-1, with D tentatively TRBD1 (5 bases). CDR1 SGHVS and CDR2 FQNEAQ come from the germline V gene. CDR3 size: 14 residues. V gave up 0 bases and J gave up 4 bases, with 9 bases separating them.